Listed here are 21 T cell receptor beta chains from one sample, sequenced in a study of blood T cells in healthy people across ages. Together with a sample-barcoded 5' primer, a J-beta primer mix was included in a second PCR lasting about 7 to 12 cycles. TCRdb reprocessed the 5' RACE reads with MiXCR, giving one entry per CDR3 protein. The sample has hundreds of thousands of distinct CDR3 sequences, roughly 25% seen once. The same specimen was also included in a second study, on T cells of mothers and their children.

Specimen: blood. These receptors all come from a boy between 10 and 17 years old in good health.

This clonotype was seen a handful of times. The chain has TRBV5-1 and TRBJ1-1; D may be TRBD1 (5 bases). The V gene's germline CDR1 is SGHRS and CDR2 YFSETQ. Trimming shortened V by 0 bases and J by 7 bases, and 10 bases separated the two germline ends. This CDR3 has 13 amino acids. In DNA form, the CDR3 reads TGCGCCAGCAGCTTGGAAGGGACCGTTGAAGCTTTCTTT. As protein: CASSLEGTVEAFF.

The V gene is TRBV29-1, the J gene TRBJ2-2; D is perhaps TRBD1 (6 bases). CDR1 and CDR2 (germline): SQVTM, ANQGSEA. Between the trimmed V and J ends, which lost 7 bases and 4 bases, there was a span of 13 bases. The CDR3 covers 13 residues. CDR3 coding DNA: TGCAGCGCAGGGGCCCCGACCACCGGGGAGCTGTTTTTT. This codes for CSAGAPTTGELFF.

This chain connects TRBV6-2 or TRBV6-3 to TRBJ2-1, with 8 bases identical to TRBD2. The CDR3 has 15 amino acids. The trim removed 6 bases at V and 6 bases at J, leaving 10 bases unmatched. CDR1 and CDR2 from the germline V gene are MNHEY and SVGEGT. CDR3 in amino acids: CASSSRTSRTNEQFF. The CDR3 DNA reads TGTGCCAGCAGCTCCAGGACTAGCAGAACCAATGAGCAGTTCTTC.

This clonotype was seen a few times. The chain carries TRBV15 and TRBJ2-5, with D maybe TRBD2 (6 bases). V lost 3 bases and J 2 bases, leaving 10 bases between the germline ends. This CDR3 has 14 amino acids. Germline loops: CDR1 LNHNV, CDR2 YYDKDF (reference sequence). The chain's CDR3 is CATSSLALQETQYF. CDR3 sequence (DNA): TGTGCCACCAGCAGCCTAGCGTTACAAGAGACCCAGTACTTC.

J is TRBJ1-6 and V is TRBV7-9, with 8 bases lining up with TRBD1. The CDR3 is 18 residues long. The germline CDR1 and CDR2 sequences are SEHNR and FQNEAQ (reference sequence). After removal of 4 bases from V and 2 bases from J, the junction contained 10 bases not matched to a gene. The CDR3 loop reads CASSSSDRARPYNSPLHF. The CDR3 nucleotides read TGTGCCAGCAGCTCCTCGGACAGGGCAAGGCCCTATAATTCACCCCTCCACTTT.

This clonotype has just a few counts. The chain uses TRBV27 and TRBJ2-7; D ambiguous. Per the germline V gene, CDR1 is MNHEY and CDR2 is SMNVEV (reference sequence). Trimming shortened V by 5 bases and J by 3 bases, and 20 bases separated the two germline ends. CDR3 length: 16 residues. CDR3 sequence: CASSPQPRVLNYEQYF. In nucleotides, the CDR3 is TGTGCCAGCAGTCCTCAACCTCGAGTCTTAAACTACGAGCAGTACTTC.

The chain joins TRBV4-3 to TRBJ2-7, with a weak D call TRBD2 (5 bases). Germline values: CDR1 LGHNA, CDR2 YSLEER. Trimming pared 4 bases from V and 2 bases from J, leaving 15 bases between. CDR3 length: 15 amino acids. CDR3 in amino acids: CASSLLLAGAYEQYF. Here the CDR3 DNA reads TGCGCCAGCAGCCTCCTCCTAGCTGGGGCCTACGAGCAGTACTTC.

In this sample, this clonotype turned up a few times. This chain links TRBV27 with TRBJ2-5, with D perhaps matching TRBD2 (6 bases). CDR3 size: 15 residues. Trimming left V 8 bases short and J 2 bases short, with 18 bases between. CDR1 and CDR2 (germline): MNHEY, SMNVEV (reference sequence). CDR3 bases: TGTGCCAGCGGGCGTGCTAGTGGGGGGCAAGAGACCCAGTACTTC. Protein: CASGRASGGQETQYF.

CDR3 in amino acids: CASSEDRLDNEQFF. The CDR3 coding sequence is TGTGCCAGCAGCGAGGACAGGCTTGACAATGAGCAGTTCTTC. The rearrangement links TRBV3-1 to TRBJ2-5; 7 nucleotides align to TRBD1. The closer fit of TRBJ2-1 to the DNA end suggests the J call may be wrong. CDR1 and CDR2 from the germline V gene are LGHDT and YNNKEL (reference sequence). The CDR3 runs to 14 residues.

This clonotype turned up a few times. The genes are TRBV11-1 and TRBJ1-2, with D perhaps TRBD1 (5 bases). Trimming stripped 4 bases from V and 3 bases from J, with 18 bases between. The CDR3 runs 16 residues. Germline V lookup: CDR1 SGHAT, CDR2 FQDESV (reference sequence). Here the CDR3 DNA reads TGTGCCAGCAGCTCGTGGGACGCCCAGGTGGACTATGGCTACACCTTC. It yields the protein CASSSWDAQVDYGYTF.

J is TRBJ2-5 and V is TRBV15; D uncertain. Germline V lookup: CDR1 LNHNV, CDR2 YYDKDF (reference sequence). The ends were cut back, 5 bases at V and 1 base at J, with 20 bases in the middle. CDR3 length: 17 residues. This chain's CDR3 is CATSGVKPIFAQETQYF. CDR3 sequence (DNA): TGTGCCACCAGCGGGGTCAAGCCTATTTTTGCCCAAGAGACCCAGTACTTC.

J is TRBJ2-7 and V is TRBV11-2, with D perhaps TRBD1 or TRBD2 (6 bases each). In germline, CDR1 is SGHAT, CDR2 FQNNGV. Trimming pared 1 base from V and 3 bases from J, leaving 13 bases between. This CDR3 comprises 15 residues. The CDR3 DNA follows: TGTGCCAGCAGCTTAGCCAGGGGAGGTTTCTACGAGCAGTACTTC. Amino acids: CASSLARGGFYEQYF.

There are a few counts of this clonotype. The rearrangement links TRBV6-5 to TRBJ2-5, with TRBD1 identical over 9 bases. The DNA end lines up better with TRBJ2-7; the J call may be wrong. Germline-derived CDR1 and CDR2 are MNHEY and SVGAGI. The CDR3 is 13 residues long. The CDR3 region is CAARDSTGGEQYF. CDR3 DNA: TGTGCCGCGAGGGACTCGACAGGGGGCGAGCAGTACTTC.

V and J are TRBV7-2 and TRBJ1-4; 7 bases match TRBD1. Per the germline V gene, CDR1 is SGHTA and CDR2 is FQGNSA. CDR3 size: 14 residues. V lost 6 bases and J lost 4; bases outside the gene matches: 5. The CDR3 DNA is TGTGCCAGCAGTCGGGACAGTATTAATGAAAAACTGTTTTTT. Translating it yields CASSRDSINEKLFF.

The table lists this clonotype with a few counts. The junction departs from the called germline gene at one end, perhaps through a read error. Written as DNA, the CDR3 is TGTGCTAGCAGCTCAGGGGGGGGTACCGAGCAGTACTTC. Its translation: CASSSGGGTEQYF. The rearrangement joins TRBV7-7 to TRBJ2-7, with D perhaps being TRBD1 or TRBD2 (7 bases each). The CDR3 runs 13 residues. Germline-derived CDR1 and CDR2 are SSHAT and FNYEAQ (reference sequence).

This clonotype was detected only a few times. V is TRBV27 and J is TRBJ2-5; D uncertain. The DNA end is more similar to TRBJ2-1, so the J call may be wrong. The germline V gene encodes CDR1 MNHEY and CDR2 SMNVEV (reference sequence). There are 15 residues in the CDR3. CDR3: CASSFVDRSGNEQFF. CDR3 coding DNA: TGTGCCAGCAGTTTCGTTGACCGGTCTGGGAATGAGCAGTTCTTC.

This clonotype occurred a few times. The V gene is TRBV6-2 or TRBV6-3, the J gene TRBJ2-5; D assignment may be TRBD1 or TRBD2 (5 bases each). V lost 7 bases and J lost 11, with 23 bases in between. This CDR3 has 14 amino acids. Germline V gene lookup returns CDR1 MNHEY and CDR2 SVGEGT. The CDR3 region has the DNA TGTGCCAGCAAGTCCGAGCCCCGGGTGGGGGAGCAGTACTTC. This sequence encodes CASKSEPRVGEQYF.

This clonotype was detected a few times. The chain employs TRBV7-9 and TRBJ2-5; 11 nucleotides align to TRBD1. The J call may be incorrect, as the DNA end agrees better with TRBJ2-7. The CDR3 is made up of 17 amino acids. Per the germline V gene, CDR1 is SEHNR and CDR2 is FQNEAQ (reference sequence). Here the CDR3 reads CASSSGLIRDRGYEQYF. Written as DNA, the CDR3 is TGTGCCAGCAGCTCGGGCTTAATCCGGGACAGGGGGTACGAGCAGTACTTC.

This clonotype was detected only a few times. This chain joins TRBV4-2 and TRBJ2-5; perhaps TRBD2 as D (5 bases). The V end lost 1 base, the J end lost 0 bases, and 6 bases lay between the germline ends. The CDR3 runs to 14 residues. The germline gives CDR1 LGHNA, CDR2 YNFKEQ. CDR3 nucleotide sequence: TGTGCCAGCAGCCAAGGGCGGGACCAAGAGACCCAGTACTTC. The encoded protein is CASSQGRDQETQYF.

The rearrangement links TRBV25-1 to TRBJ1-2, with 7 bases identical to TRBD1. Trimming cost V 4 bases and J 10 bases; bases outside gene matches: 3. The V gene's germline CDR1 is MGHDK and CDR2 SYGVNS. This CDR3 spans 11 amino acids. The CDR3 region has the DNA TGTGCCAGCAGTGGAGGGACAGTCTACACCTTC. It yields the protein CASSGGTVYTF.

This clonotype was found many times. This chain uses TRBV6-5 with TRBJ2-5, with TRBD2 identical over 10 bases. Germline assignment: CDR1 MNHEY and CDR2 SVGAGI. With V trimmed by 1 base and J by 5 bases, 7 bases remained unmatched. This CDR3 is built from 16 residues. Here the CDR3 reads CASSYWASGSGETQYF. The CDR3 DNA reads TGTGCCAGCAGTTACTGGGCTAGCGGGAGCGGGGAGACCCAGTACTTC.